Listed below are T cell receptor beta chains from one sample, sequenced in a study of blood T cell repertoires in COVID-19. Sequenced by immunoSEQ multiplex PCR; TCRdb stores in-frame clones only, minus some. In the table there are roughly 350,000 clones, roughly 90% of which are singletons. Material: peripheral blood. The origin of the receptors is a woman in her forties or fifties with active or convalescent COVID-19. The CDR3 runs from the conserved cysteine through the conserved F or W. Each record gives: CDR3 protein, D gene, J gene, V gene. The D gene is left open where the match is weak.

CASRVTGAGNTIYF,TRBD1,TRBJ1-3,TRBV5-1
CASSFGTATGELFF,TRBD1,TRBJ2-2,TRBV5-6
CASSLDYGGSYEQYF,TRBD2,TRBJ2-7,TRBV5-4
CASSDSQISGNTIYF,NA,TRBJ1-3,TRBV13
CAWSRLANEQFF,NA,TRBJ2-1,TRBV30
CSASVRGEAFF,NA,TRBJ1-1,TRBV20-1
CASSGAGTGTRSTEAFF,TRBD1,TRBJ1-1,TRBV6-1
CSVEDRGKGTDTQYF,NA,TRBJ2-3,TRBV29-1
CASSVPRGGLLLDTQYF,TRBD2,TRBJ2-3,TRBV2
CASSSKRGREYNEQFF,TRBD2,TRBJ2-1,TRBV7-9
CASGLGAGGGYEQYF,TRBD2,TRBJ2-7,TRBV12-5
CASSLGQGASYGYTF,TRBD1,TRBJ1-2,TRBV5-4
CASSQELTTDTQYF,NA,TRBJ2-3,TRBV4-3
CASNDRGSFNEQFF,NA,TRBJ2-1,TRBV19
CASSRLGDYEQYF,NA,TRBJ2-7,TRBV6-5
CASSLAGPGNSPLHF,NA,TRBJ1-6,TRBV27
CASSVDRVDEQYF,TRBD1,TRBJ2-7,TRBV2
CASSFSRVADTQYF,NA,TRBJ2-3,TRBV6-2/TRBV6-3
CASSLTQDANEKLFF,NA,TRBJ1-4,TRBV7-6
CASSRTSGSTDTQYF,TRBD2,TRBJ2-3,TRBV5-4
CASSHPGATEAFF,NA,TRBJ1-1,TRBV5-1
CASSVSGMNEKLFF,NA,TRBJ1-4,TRBV9
CASSRGTARNTEAFF,NA,TRBJ1-1,TRBV4-1
CASSFREWGTEAFF,NA,TRBJ1-1,TRBV5-5
CASSLVETGDSPLHF,TRBD1,TRBJ1-6,TRBV5-1
CASTPPSRGTEAFF,NA,TRBJ1-1,TRBV28
CASSLLAGASGANVLTF,TRBD2,TRBJ2-6,TRBV11-2
CARPHKSHEQFF,NA,TRBJ2-1,TRBV19
CASSPLGEGIQPQHF,NA,TRBJ1-5,TRBV18
CSAKGGDTEAFF,NA,TRBJ1-1,TRBV29-1
CASSYSLISGNTIYF,NA,TRBJ1-3,TRBV6-2/TRBV6-3
CASSTGGQGAPDGELFF,TRBD1,TRBJ2-2,TRBV2
CASSSTRQVLETQYF,NA,TRBJ2-5,TRBV5-1
CASSLPGLAGARGSDTQYF,TRBD2,TRBJ2-3,TRBV5-6
CATSDDRDTQYF,NA,TRBJ2-3,TRBV24-1
CASSPGTGNQPQHF,TRBD1,TRBJ1-5,TRBV7-2
CASSDPPFIGTENEKLFF,TRBD1,TRBJ1-4,TRBV25-1
CASSPLFSGSSYNEQFF,TRBD2,TRBJ2-1,TRBV27
CAWSRSGARYQPQHF,NA,TRBJ1-5,TRBV30
CATSRLLTGEKLFF,NA,TRBJ1-4,TRBV15
CASSYYLADKQETQYF,TRBD2,TRBJ2-5,TRBV6-2/TRBV6-3
CASSSGTSGRRQETQYF,TRBD2,TRBJ2-5,TRBV28
CASSLWGLDRLNEQFF,TRBD1,TRBJ2-1,TRBV27
CASSLRDREDSPLHF,TRBD1,TRBJ1-6,TRBV28
CASSPGQGGSSPLHF,TRBD1,TRBJ1-6,TRBV4-3
CSVDVTGGDTQYF,TRBD1,TRBJ2-3,TRBV29-1
CASSLFRTANEKLFF,NA,TRBJ1-4,TRBV28
CASSQAPGTEAFF,NA,TRBJ1-1,TRBV4-3
CASRPRDKANTGELFF,NA,TRBJ2-2,TRBV28